This is a list of T cell receptor beta chains from one sample in a study of Ad26.COV2.S vaccination and SARS-CoV-2 variants. Assay used: immunoSEQ multiplex PCR; TCRdb lists only in-frame clones, some missing. The sample has roughly 250,000 clones, around nine tenths seen once. This sample comprised peripheral blood, obtained in a trial of Ad26.COV2.S vaccine versus placebo. These receptor sequences come from a person aged 18-65 years who received the Ad26.COV2.S COVID-19 vaccine or a placebo. Each CDR3 is given with its conserved first and last residue. The D gene is left open where the match is weak. Clone size, where shown, is once, few, many, or a class for clones that have expanded.

d_gene	abundance	j_gene	v_gene	CDR3nt	CDR3aa
TRBD1	NA	TRBJ2-3	TRBV24-1	TGTGCCACCAGTGATCGAGGGACAGGGGTCGCAGATACGCAGTATTTT	CATSDRGTGVADTQYF
NA	NA	TRBJ2-3	TRBV25-1	TGTGCCAGCAGTGTTACAGGCACAGATACGCAGTATTTT	CASSVTGTDTQYF
NA	NA	TRBJ1-2	TRBV4-3	TGCGCCAGCAGCCAGACGGGACATTATTATGGCTACACCTTC	CASSQTGHYYGYTF
NA	NA	TRBJ2-1	TRBV6-2/TRBV6-3	TGTGCCAGCAGTTACCTAGGGGGGACCTCCTACAATGAGCAGTTCTTC	CASSYLGGTSYNEQFF
TRBD2	few	TRBJ2-1	TRBV18	TGTGCCAGCTCACTAGAGCGGGGTGAGCAGTTCTTC	CASSLERGEQFF
TRBD1	NA	TRBJ1-1	TRBV3-1/TRBV3-2	TGTGCCAGCAGCCCCAGGGCAGGGGGCGTTCTTGGTGAAGCTTTCTTT	CASSPRAGGVLGEAFF
NA	NA	TRBJ2-1	TRBV6-1	TGTGCCAGCAGTGACGGGGGCGCTTACTCCCATGAGCAGTTCTTC	CASSDGGAYSHEQFF
TRBD1	NA	TRBJ1-5	TRBV7-2	TGTGCCAGCAGGGGGGGGACAGGGGTAAATCAGCCCCAGCATTTT	CASRGGTGVNQPQHF
TRBD1	NA	TRBJ1-6	TRBV7-2	TGTGCCAGCAGCTTAAACGACAGGGGTAGATCACCCCTCCACTTT	CASSLNDRGRSPLHF
NA	NA	TRBJ2-1	TRBV9	TGTGCCAGCAGCGTAGCGGGTGAGAACAATGAGCAGTTCTTC	CASSVAGENNEQFF
NA	NA	TRBJ1-1	TRBV9	TGTGCCAGCAGCGTAGTTGAGGGTGCTGAAGCTTTCTTT	CASSVVEGAEAFF
TRBD1	few	TRBJ2-7	TRBV28	TGTGCCAGCAGTTTCCTTCCGGGACAGGAACCCTACGAGCAGTACTTC	CASSFLPGQEPYEQYF
TRBD2	NA	TRBJ2-2	TRBV6-4	TGTGCCAGCAGTCCCAGCGGGGGGGCCTCCGGGGAGCTGTTTTTT	CASSPSGGASGELFF
NA	NA	TRBJ1-5	TRBV6-5	TGTGCCAGCAGTTACTCGGCGATTCAGCCCCAGCATTTT	CASSYSAIQPQHF
NA	NA	TRBJ2-1	TRBV5-1	TGCGCCAGCAGCCCGGGGATAGCGGCCCCCTCCTACAATGAGCAGTTCTTC	CASSPGIAAPSYNEQFF
NA	NA	TRBJ2-1	TRBV10-3	TGTGCCATCAGGGGGGGGGCAGGTAATGAGCAGTTCTTC	CAIRGGAGNEQFF
NA	NA	TRBJ2-1	TRBV7-8	TGTGCCAGCAGCTTTAATGGGCAGGGCCCCAATGAGCAGTTCTTC	CASSFNGQGPNEQFF
TRBD1	NA	TRBJ1-2	TRBV15	TGTGCCACCAGCAGCACAAGGACAGGTGGGGGCTACACCTTC	CATSSTRTGGGYTF
TRBD1	NA	TRBJ1-6	TRBV19	TGTGCCAGTAGTGAAGGACAGGGACGGAATTCACCCCTCCACTTT	CASSEGQGRNSPLHF
TRBD2	NA	TRBJ2-5	TRBV5-4	TGTGCCAGCAGCTTGCCCAGCGGGAGGGAGACCCAGTACTTC	CASSLPSGRETQYF
TRBD2	NA	TRBJ2-2	TRBV5-8	TGTGCCAGCAGCTCCGGACTAGCGGGGGGTGTCACCGGGGAGCTGTTTTTT	CASSSGLAGGVTGELFF
NA	few	TRBJ2-7	TRBV29-1	TGCAGCGCCGAGTCCGGGACACGCTACGAGCAGTACTTC	CSAESGTRYEQYF
NA	NA	TRBJ2-2	TRBV19	TGTGCCAGTACCGCGGAGGGAGGAGGATTCCCCGGGGAGCTGTTTTTT	CASTAEGGGFPGELFF
NA	NA	TRBJ1-1	TRBV15	TGTGCCACCAGCACCGCTTTATACAGACCAATGAACACTGAAGCTTTCTTT	CATSTALYRPMNTEAFF
NA	NA	TRBJ2-7	TRBV6-5	TGTGCCAGCAGTCCCACCTTTGGGGACGAGCAGTACTTC	CASSPTFGDEQYF
NA	many	TRBJ1-2	TRBV4-1	TGCGCCAGCAGCCATGGTCCCGGGAACTATGGCTACACCTTC	CASSHGPGNYGYTF
TRBD2	NA	TRBJ2-5	TRBV5-5	TGTGCCAGCAGCTACATAGCGGGAGTTCAAGAGACCCAGTACTTC	CASSYIAGVQETQYF
NA	NA	TRBJ2-6	TRBV5-1	TGCGCCAGCAGCGTGGAACGCCTTGTGGGGGCCAACGTCCTGACTTTC	CASSVERLVGANVLTF
NA	NA	TRBJ1-1	TRBV19	TGTGCCAGTAGTATAGATTCCGGGACCACTGAAGCTTTCTTT	CASSIDSGTTEAFF
TRBD2	NA	TRBJ2-3	TRBV5-1	TGCGCCAGCAGCTTGGGACTAGCGGGAGAAACAGATACGCAGTATTTT	CASSLGLAGETDTQYF
NA	NA	TRBJ1-2	TRBV2	TGTGCCAGCCGGGACATGAACTATGGCTACACCTTC	CASRDMNYGYTF
NA	NA	TRBJ1-3	TRBV19	TGTGCCAGTAGTAGGCCAGGGGACCCGATTTCTGGAAACACCATATATTTT	CASSRPGDPISGNTIYF
NA	once	TRBJ2-5	TRBV21-1	TGTGCCAGCAGCAAGGGGACGGCGTACCAAGAGACCCAGTACTTC	CASSKGTAYQETQYF
NA	NA	TRBJ2-3	TRBV7-3	TGTGCCAGCAGTCCTAGCACAGATACGCAGTATTTT	CASSPSTDTQYF
NA	once	TRBJ2-7	TRBV6-4	TGTGCCAGCAGTGACAGGTTCGCCTACGAGCAGTACTTC	CASSDRFAYEQYF
TRBD1	NA	TRBJ2-1	TRBV18	TGTGCCAGCTCACCACAGGGGGCAAAGGGCAATGGGCAGTTCTTC	CASSPQGAKGNGQFF
NA	NA	TRBJ2-7	TRBV5-5	TGTGCCAGCAGCTTGGGCCTTCACTCCTACGAGCAGTACTTC	CASSLGLHSYEQYF
TRBD2	NA	TRBJ2-1	TRBV2	TGTGCCAGCAGAGAGCGGGGGGGAAACAATGAGCAGTTCTTC	CASRERGGNNEQFF
TRBD1	NA	TRBJ1-1	TRBV3-1/TRBV3-2	TGTGCCAGCAGACGGGACAGGAACACTGAAGCTTTCTTT	CASRRDRNTEAFF
NA	NA	TRBJ1-4	TRBV19	TGTGCCAGTAGTATGAACAGGGAGGAAAAACTGTTTTTT	CASSMNREEKLFF